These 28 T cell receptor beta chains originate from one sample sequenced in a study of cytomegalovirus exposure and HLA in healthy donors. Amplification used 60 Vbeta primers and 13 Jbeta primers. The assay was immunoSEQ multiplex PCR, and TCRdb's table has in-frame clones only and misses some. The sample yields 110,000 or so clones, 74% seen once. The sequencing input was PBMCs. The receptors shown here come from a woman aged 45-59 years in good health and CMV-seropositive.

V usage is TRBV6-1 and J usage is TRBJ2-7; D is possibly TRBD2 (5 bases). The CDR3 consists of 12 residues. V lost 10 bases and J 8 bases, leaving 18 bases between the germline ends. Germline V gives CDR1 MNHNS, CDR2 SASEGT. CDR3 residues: CATTGWEQKQYF. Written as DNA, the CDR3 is TGTGCCACTACGGGATGGGAGCAGAAGCAGTACTTC.

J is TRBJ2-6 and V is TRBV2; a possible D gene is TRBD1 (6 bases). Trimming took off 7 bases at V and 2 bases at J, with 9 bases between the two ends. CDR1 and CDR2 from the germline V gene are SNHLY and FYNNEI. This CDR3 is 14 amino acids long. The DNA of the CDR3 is TGTGCCAGCACTACAGGGACTGGGGCCAACGTCCTGACTTTC. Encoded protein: CASTTGTGANVLTF.

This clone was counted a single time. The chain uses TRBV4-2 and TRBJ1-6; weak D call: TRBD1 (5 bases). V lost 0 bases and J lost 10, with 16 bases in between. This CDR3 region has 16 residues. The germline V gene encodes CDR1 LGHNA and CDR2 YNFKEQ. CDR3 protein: CASSQDGGDVGSPLHF. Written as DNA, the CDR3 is TGTGCCAGCAGCCAAGATGGGGGGGATGTAGGATCACCCCTCCACTTT.

The CDR3 region is CASSEAWTGYEKLFF. The CDR3 DNA sequence: TGTGCCAGCAGTGAAGCGTGGACAGGGTATGAAAAACTGTTTTTT. The chain recombines TRBV2 with TRBJ1-4; 8 bases are a match to TRBD1. CDR1 and CDR2 from the germline V gene are SNHLY and FYNNEI. J gave up 6 bases and V 0 bases, and 3 bases lay outside the gene matches. The CDR3 loop spans 15 amino acids.

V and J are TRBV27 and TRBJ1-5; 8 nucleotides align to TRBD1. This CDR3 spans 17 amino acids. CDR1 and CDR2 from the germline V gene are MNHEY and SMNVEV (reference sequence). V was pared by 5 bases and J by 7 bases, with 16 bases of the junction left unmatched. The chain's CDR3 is CASSDYSGTGNYQPQHF. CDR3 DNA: TGTGCCAGCAGTGACTATTCCGGGACAGGTAATTACCAGCCCCAGCATTTT.

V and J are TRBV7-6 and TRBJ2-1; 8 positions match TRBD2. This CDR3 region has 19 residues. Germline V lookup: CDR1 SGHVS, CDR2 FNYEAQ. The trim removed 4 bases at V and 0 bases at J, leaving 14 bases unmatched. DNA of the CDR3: TGTGCCAGCAGCTCCCCGAGGCGGGGGGCCCTAAGCTCCTACAATGAGCAGTTCTTC. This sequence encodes CASSSPRRGALSSYNEQFF.

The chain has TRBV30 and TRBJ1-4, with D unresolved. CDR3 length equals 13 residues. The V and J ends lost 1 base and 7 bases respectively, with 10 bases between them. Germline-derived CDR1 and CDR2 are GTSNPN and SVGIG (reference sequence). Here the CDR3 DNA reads TGTGCCTGGAGTGGTGGGTCGGGTGAAAAACTGTTTTTT. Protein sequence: CAWSGGSGEKLFF. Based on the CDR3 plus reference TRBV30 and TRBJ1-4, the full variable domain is SQTIHQWPATLVQPVGSPLSLECTVEGTSNPNLYWYRQAAGRGLQLLFYSVGIGQISSEVPQNLSASRPQDRQFILSSKKLLLSDSGFYLCAWSGGSGEKLFFGSGTQLSVL.

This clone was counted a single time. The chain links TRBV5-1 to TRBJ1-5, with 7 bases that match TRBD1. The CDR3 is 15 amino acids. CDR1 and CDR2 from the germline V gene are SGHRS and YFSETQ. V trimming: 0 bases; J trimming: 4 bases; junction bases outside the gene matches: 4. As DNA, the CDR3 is TGCGCCAGCAGCTTGGCTACAGGGGATAATCAGCCCCAGCATTTT. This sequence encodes CASSLATGDNQPQHF.

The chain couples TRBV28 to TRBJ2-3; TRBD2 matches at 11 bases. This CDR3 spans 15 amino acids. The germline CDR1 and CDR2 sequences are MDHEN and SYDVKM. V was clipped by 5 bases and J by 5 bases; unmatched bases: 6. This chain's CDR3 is CASSVLAGAGDTQYF. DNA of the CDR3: TGTGCCAGCAGTGTACTAGCGGGAGCCGGAGATACGCAGTATTTT. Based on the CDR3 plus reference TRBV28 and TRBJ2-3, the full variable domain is DVKVTQSSRYLVKRTGEKVFLECVQDMDHENMFWYRQDPGLGLRLIYFSYDVKMKEKGDIPEGYSVSREKKERFSLILESASTNQTSMYLCASSVLAGAGDTQYFGPGTRLTVL.

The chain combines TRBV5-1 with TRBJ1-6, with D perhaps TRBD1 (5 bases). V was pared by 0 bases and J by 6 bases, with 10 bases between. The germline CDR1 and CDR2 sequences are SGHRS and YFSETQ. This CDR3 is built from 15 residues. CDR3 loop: CASSLAMGGNSPLHF. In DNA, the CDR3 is TGCGCCAGCAGCTTGGCTATGGGGGGTAATTCACCCCTCCACTTT.

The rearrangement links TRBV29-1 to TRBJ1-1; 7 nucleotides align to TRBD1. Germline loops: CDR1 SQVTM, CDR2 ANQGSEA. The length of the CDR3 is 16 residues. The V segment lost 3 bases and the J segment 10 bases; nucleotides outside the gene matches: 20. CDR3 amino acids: CSVDLEPGQVAIGAFF. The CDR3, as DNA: TGCAGCGTTGATCTCGAGCCTGGACAGGTTGCGATCGGAGCTTTCTTT.

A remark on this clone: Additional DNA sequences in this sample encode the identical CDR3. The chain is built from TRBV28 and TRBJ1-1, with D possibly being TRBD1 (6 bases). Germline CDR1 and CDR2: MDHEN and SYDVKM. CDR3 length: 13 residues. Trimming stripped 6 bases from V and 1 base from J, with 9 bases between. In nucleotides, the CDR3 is TGTGCCAGCAGCCCGGGACAGAACACTGAAGCTTTCTTT. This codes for CASSPGQNTEAFF. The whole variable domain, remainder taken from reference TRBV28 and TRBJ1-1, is DVKVTQSSRYLVKRTGEKVFLECVQDMDHENMFWYRQDPGLGLRLIYFSYDVKMKEKGDIPEGYSVSREKKERFSLILESASTNQTSMYLCASSPGQNTEAFFGQGTRLTVV.

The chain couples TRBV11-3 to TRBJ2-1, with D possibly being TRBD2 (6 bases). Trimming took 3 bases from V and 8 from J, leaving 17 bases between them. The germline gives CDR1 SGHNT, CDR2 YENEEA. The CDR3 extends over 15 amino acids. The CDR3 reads CASSLRGVIFDEQFF. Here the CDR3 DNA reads TGTGCCAGCAGCTTGCGCGGGGTGATATTCGATGAGCAGTTCTTC.

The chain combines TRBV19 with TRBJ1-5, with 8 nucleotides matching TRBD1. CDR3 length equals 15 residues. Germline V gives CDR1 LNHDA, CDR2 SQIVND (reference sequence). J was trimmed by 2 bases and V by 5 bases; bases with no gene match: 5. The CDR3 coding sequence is TGTGCCAGTAGTGCTACGGACAGGGGCAATCAGCCCCAGCATTTT. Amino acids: CASSATDRGNQPQHF.

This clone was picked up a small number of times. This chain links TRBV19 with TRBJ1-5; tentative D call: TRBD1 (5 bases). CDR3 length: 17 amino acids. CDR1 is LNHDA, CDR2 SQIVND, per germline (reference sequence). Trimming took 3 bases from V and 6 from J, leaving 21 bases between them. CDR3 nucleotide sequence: TGTGCCAGTAGTATCTTGGGCGCGGGGGGTCAATCTCAGCCCCAGCATTTT. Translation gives CASSILGAGGQSQPQHF.

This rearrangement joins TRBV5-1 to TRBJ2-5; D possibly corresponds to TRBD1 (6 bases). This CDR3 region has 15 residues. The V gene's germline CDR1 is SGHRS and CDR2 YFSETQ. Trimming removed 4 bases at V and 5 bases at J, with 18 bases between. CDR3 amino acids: CASSLGQLQGETQYF. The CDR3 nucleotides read TGCGCCAGCAGCCTTGGACAACTTCAGGGGGAGACCCAGTACTTC.

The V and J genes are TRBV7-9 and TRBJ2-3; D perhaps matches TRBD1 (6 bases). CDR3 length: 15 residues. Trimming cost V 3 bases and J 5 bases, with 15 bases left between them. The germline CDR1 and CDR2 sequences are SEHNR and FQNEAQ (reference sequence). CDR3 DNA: TGTGCCAGCAGCTTTTCCCCAGGGGATGAAGATACGCAGTATTTT. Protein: CASSFSPGDEDTQYF.

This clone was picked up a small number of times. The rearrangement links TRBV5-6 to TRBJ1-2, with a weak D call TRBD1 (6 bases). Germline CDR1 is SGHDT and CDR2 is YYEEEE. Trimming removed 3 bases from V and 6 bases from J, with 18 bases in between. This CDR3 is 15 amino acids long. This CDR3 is CASSYGDTLGNGYTF. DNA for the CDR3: TGTGCCAGCAGCTATGGGGACACCCTGGGAAATGGCTACACCTTC.

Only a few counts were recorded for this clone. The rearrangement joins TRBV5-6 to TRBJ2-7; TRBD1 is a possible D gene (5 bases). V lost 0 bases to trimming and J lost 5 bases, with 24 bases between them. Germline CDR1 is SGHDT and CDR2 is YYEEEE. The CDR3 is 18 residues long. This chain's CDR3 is CASSLAGSDGASRNEQYF. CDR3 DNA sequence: TGTGCCAGCAGCTTGGCCGGTTCCGATGGGGCCTCGAGGAACGAGCAGTACTTC.

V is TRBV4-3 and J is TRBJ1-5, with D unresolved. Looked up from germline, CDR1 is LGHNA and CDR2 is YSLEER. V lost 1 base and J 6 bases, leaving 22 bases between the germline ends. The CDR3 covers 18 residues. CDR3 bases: TGCGCCAGCAGCCAAGGACTTGCGGTTCGCGGCGATGTTCAGCCCCAGCATTTT. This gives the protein CASSQGLAVRGDVQPQHF.

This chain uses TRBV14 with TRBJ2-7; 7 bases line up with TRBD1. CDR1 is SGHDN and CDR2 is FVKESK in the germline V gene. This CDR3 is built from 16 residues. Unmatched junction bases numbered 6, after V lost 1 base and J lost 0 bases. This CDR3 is CASSQGHQGVSYEQYF. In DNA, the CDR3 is TGTGCCAGCAGCCAAGGTCACCAGGGGGTCTCCTACGAGCAGTACTTC.

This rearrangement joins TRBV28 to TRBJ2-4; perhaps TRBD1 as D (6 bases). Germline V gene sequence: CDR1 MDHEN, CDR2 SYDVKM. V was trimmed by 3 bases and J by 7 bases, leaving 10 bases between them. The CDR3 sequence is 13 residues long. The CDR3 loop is CASSLRQVNIQYF. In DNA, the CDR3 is TGTGCCAGCAGTTTGCGACAGGTCAACATTCAGTACTTC.

CDR3 residues: CASSVRADTQYF. The CDR3 DNA follows: TGTGCCAGCAGCGTGCGAGCGGATACGCAGTATTTT. The J gene is TRBJ2-3, the V gene TRBV9; D unresolved. Germline values: CDR1 SGDLS, CDR2 YYNGEE. Trimming cost V 2 bases and J 6 bases, with 7 bases left between them. This CDR3 contains 12 residues.

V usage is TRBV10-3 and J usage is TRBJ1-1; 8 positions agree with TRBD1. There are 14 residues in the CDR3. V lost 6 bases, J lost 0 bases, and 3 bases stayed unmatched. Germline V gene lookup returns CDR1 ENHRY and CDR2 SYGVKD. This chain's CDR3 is CAIRQGQVNTEAFF. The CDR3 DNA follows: TGTGCCATCAGACAGGGACAGGTGAACACTGAAGCTTTCTTT.

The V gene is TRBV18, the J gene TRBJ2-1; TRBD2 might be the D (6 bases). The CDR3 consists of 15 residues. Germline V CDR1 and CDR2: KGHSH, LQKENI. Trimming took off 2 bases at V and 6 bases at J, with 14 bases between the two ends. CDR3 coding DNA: TGTGCCAGCTCACCAGGAAGCGGGTGGGGCAATGAGCAGTTCTTC. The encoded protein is CASSPGSGWGNEQFF. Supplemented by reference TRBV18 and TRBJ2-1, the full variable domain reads NAGVMQNPRHLVRRRGQEARLRCSPMKGHSHVYWYRQLPEEGLKFMVYLQKENIIDESGMPKERFSAEFPKEGPSILRIQQVVRGDSAAYFCASSPGSGWGNEQFFGPGTRLTVL.

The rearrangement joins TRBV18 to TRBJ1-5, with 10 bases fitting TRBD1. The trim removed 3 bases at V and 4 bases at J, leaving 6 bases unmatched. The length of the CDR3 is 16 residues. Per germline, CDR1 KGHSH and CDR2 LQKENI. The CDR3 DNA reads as TGTGCCAGCTCACCTCCCGGGACAGGGGTAAATCAGCCCCAGCATTTT. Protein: CASSPPGTGVNQPQHF.

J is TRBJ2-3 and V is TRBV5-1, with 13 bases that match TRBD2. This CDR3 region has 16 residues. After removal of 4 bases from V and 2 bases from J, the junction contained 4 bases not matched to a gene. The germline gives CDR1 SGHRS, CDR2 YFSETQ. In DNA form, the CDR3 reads TGCGCCAGCAGCGCGGGGACTAGCGGGACCACAGATACGCAGTATTTT. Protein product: CASSAGTSGTTDTQYF.

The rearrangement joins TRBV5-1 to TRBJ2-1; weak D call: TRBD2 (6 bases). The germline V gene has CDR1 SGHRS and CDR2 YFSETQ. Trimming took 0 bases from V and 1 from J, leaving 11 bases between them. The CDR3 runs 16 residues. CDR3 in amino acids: CASSLGGGNSYNEQFF. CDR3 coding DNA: TGCGCCAGCAGCTTGGGGGGCGGGAATTCCTACAATGAGCAGTTCTTC.